This entry is about one T cell receptor (beta chain). Additional DNA sequences in this sample encode the identical CDR3. The data stem from a study of blood T cell repertoires in COVID-19. As for the study in general: PBMCs, B-cell-depleted T cells, or T cells were the source of the cDNA or gDNA that made up the material.

Germline loops: CDR1 SEHNR, CDR2 FQNEAQ (reference sequence). Deletions cut 1 base from V and 7 bases from J, with 11 bases between. CDR3 length equals 13 residues. Profiling relied on immunoSEQ multiplex PCR, and the TCRdb table lists in-frame clones only, not all of them. The sample has roughly 200,000 clones, 90% seen once. The chain couples TRBV7-9 to TRBJ2-7; tentatively, D is TRBD1 (5 bases). This clonotype was sampled from a man younger than 45 who had recovered from COVID-19. The sample taken for sequencing was PBMCs or T cells enriched from blood (not recorded which). The CDR3 loop reads CASSLVAGREQYF. CDR3 in DNA: TGTGCCAGCAGCTTAGTGGCAGGGCGGGAGCAGTACTTC. The full variable domain, rest sourced from reference TRBV7-9 and TRBJ2-7, is DTGVSQNPRHKITKRGQNVTFRCDPISEHNRLYWYRQTLGQGPEFLTYFQNEAQLEKSRLLSDRFSAERPKGSFSTLEIQRTEQGDSAMYLCASSLVAGREQYFGPGTRLTVT.